Shown below are 25 T cell receptor beta chains from a single sample sequenced in a study of T cells of healthy individuals. TCRdb processed the 5' RACE reads anew with MiXCR; each CDR3 protein has one entry. This table has about 41,000 distinct CDR3 sequences, about 4.2% appearing once. Receptor source: a human donor in good health.

This clonotype was recorded many times. The rearrangement joins TRBV12-3 or TRBV12-4 to TRBJ1-5, with D maybe TRBD1 (5 bases). Trimming cost V 4 bases and J 6 bases, with 25 bases left between them. CDR3 length: 18 residues. As DNA, the CDR3 is TGTGCCAGCAGTTCCGGAGGTGGGGCCGGGGTGAATGGTCAGCCCCAGCATTTT. It yields the protein CASSSGGGAGVNGQPQHF.

This clonotype showed up just a few times. This rearrangement joins TRBV5-1 to TRBJ1-1, with D perhaps matching TRBD1 (5 bases). The CDR3 contains 15 residues. Per germline, CDR1 SGHRS and CDR2 YFSETQ. V was shortened by 4 bases and J by 0 bases, with 13 bases between the two germline ends. This chain's CDR3 is CASSRSLTVNTEAFF. The CDR3 DNA reads as TGCGCCAGCAGCCGCAGCCTGACAGTGAACACTGAAGCTTTCTTT.

The V and J genes are TRBV18 and TRBJ1-5; 7 bases align to TRBD1. CDR1 is KGHSH and CDR2 is LQKENI in the germline V gene. CDR3 length: 15 residues. V lost 4 bases and J lost 3; bases outside the gene matches: 6. CDR3 sequence: CASSLRQGDNQPQHF. The CDR3 DNA reads TGTGCCAGCTCACTACGACAGGGCGACAATCAGCCCCAGCATTTT.

This clonotype occurred many times. This rearrangement joins TRBV19 to TRBJ2-1; weak D call: TRBD1 (6 bases). V lost 11 bases, J lost 7 bases, and 9 bases lay in between. The length of the CDR3 is 10 residues. Per germline, CDR1 LNHDA and CDR2 SQIVND (reference sequence). For the CDR3, the DNA is TGTGCCGCAGGGGAGAATGAGCAGTTCTTC. As protein: CAAGENEQFF.

This clonotype was seen repeatedly, ten times or more. The chain has TRBV6-2 or TRBV6-3 and TRBJ1-2, with a tentative D call TRBD1 (6 bases). The germline gives CDR1 MNHEY, CDR2 SVGEGT. The CDR3 spans 14 residues. V shed 6 bases and J shed 4 bases, with 15 bases lying between them. The DNA of the CDR3 is TGTGCCAGCAGGCCCGGGGGGCAGGTCTATGGCTACACCTTC. Encoded protein: CASRPGGQVYGYTF.

This clonotype was detected many times. The V and J genes are TRBV12-3 or TRBV12-4 and TRBJ1-2; weak D call: TRBD1 (5 bases). The V gene lost 7 bases and the J gene lost 4 bases, with 16 bases spanning the gap. This CDR3 is built from 14 residues. CDR3 in DNA: TGTGCCAGCACCAACCGGGGCCGTTTCTATGGCTACACCTTC. The encoded protein is CASTNRGRFYGYTF.

This chain uses TRBV5-6 with TRBJ2-5; D is unclear. Germline V gene data show CDR1 as SGHDT and CDR2 as YYEEEE. The CDR3 extends over 13 amino acids. The V and J ends lost 4 bases and 2 bases respectively, with 9 bases between them. CDR3: CASSPPGQETQYF. CDR3 in DNA: TGTGCCAGCAGCCCGCCCGGACAAGAGACCCAGTACTTC.

This clonotype was seen at least ten times. The gene calls are TRBV9 and TRBJ1-5, with D possibly matching TRBD1 (5 bases). The CDR3 covers 15 residues. Trimming cost V 0 bases and J 4 bases, with 11 bases left between them. Germline assignment: CDR1 SGDLS and CDR2 YYNGEE. CDR3 sequence reads: CASSVGPQGNQPQHF. The CDR3 DNA sequence: TGTGCCAGCAGCGTAGGACCCCAGGGAAATCAGCCCCAGCATTTT.

This clonotype appeared many times. This rearrangement joins TRBV7-8 to TRBJ2-7; tentatively, D is TRBD2 (5 bases). This CDR3 is 14 amino acids long. Trimming stripped 0 bases from V and 9 bases from J, with 15 bases between. Germline CDR1 and CDR2: SGHVS and FQNEAQ. The CDR3 nucleotides read TGTGCCAGCAGCTTAGCGGGAGTTAGTGAGGGGCAGTACTTC. Translating it yields CASSLAGVSEGQYF.

This clonotype was counted a few times. The chain has TRBV12-5 and TRBJ1-1, with 12 bases fitting TRBD1. V lost 3 bases to trimming and J lost 4 bases; unmatched junction nucleotides: 6. Germline CDR1 LGHNT, CDR2 FRNRAP. This CDR3 region has 16 residues. The DNA for the CDR3 is TGTGCTAGTGGTTTCTCCCGGGACAGGGGGCTCACTGAAGCTTTCTTT. This sequence encodes CASGFSRDRGLTEAFF.

The chain combines TRBV20-1 with TRBJ1-2, with D uncertain. V shed 0 bases and J shed 4 bases, with 6 bases lying between them. Germline CDR1 and CDR2: DFQATT and SNEGSKA (reference sequence). The CDR3 consists of 12 residues. Written as DNA, the CDR3 is TGCAGTGCTAGAGAGCCCTCCTATGGCTACACCTTC. Protein product: CSAREPSYGYTF.

This clonotype was counted a few times. The V gene is TRBV7-3, the J gene TRBJ1-1; 7 bases fit TRBD1. V dropped 5 bases and J dropped 2; count of bases not matched to a gene: 11. This CDR3 is built from 16 residues. The germline gives CDR1 SGHTA, CDR2 FQGTGA. CDR3 protein: CASSPSTGTANTEAFF. In DNA form, the CDR3 reads TGTGCCAGCAGCCCTTCTACCGGGACAGCTAACACTGAAGCTTTCTTT. The entire variable domain, with the rest obtained from reference TRBV7-3 and TRBJ1-1, is as follows: GAGVSQTPSNKVTEKGKYVELRCDPISGHTALYWYRQSLGQGPEFLIYFQGTGAADDSGLPNDRFFAVRPEGSVSTLKIQRTERGDSAVYLCASSPSTGTANTEAFFGQGTRLTVV.

The V gene is TRBV5-5, the J gene TRBJ1-2; D is possibly TRBD1 (6 bases). Germline CDR1 and CDR2: SGHKS and YYEKEE (reference sequence). The CDR3 totals 14 residues. The V end was cut by 3 bases, the J end by 5 bases, with 14 bases between. The CDR3 sequence: CASSSRTELYGYTF. CDR3 nucleotides: TGTGCCAGCAGCTCTAGGACAGAACTTTATGGCTACACCTTC.

This clonotype has at least ten counts. The rearrangement uses TRBV12-3 or TRBV12-4 and TRBJ2-3, with 8 nucleotides matching TRBD2. The CDR3 contains 11 residues. V gave up 5 bases and J gave up 11 bases; unmatched junction bases: 3. The CDR3 DNA follows: TGTGCCAGCAGTCCAAGCGGGAGGCAGTATTTT. This translates into CASSPSGRQYF.

This clonotype was observed at least ten times. V usage is TRBV7-9 and J usage is TRBJ2-3, with 8 bases lining up with TRBD2. V lost 5 bases, J lost 6 bases, and 16 bases stayed unmatched. Germline V gene sequence: CDR1 SEHNR, CDR2 FQNEAQ (reference sequence). The CDR3 has 17 amino acids. The CDR3 DNA reads as TGTGCCAGCAGCCACACCACTAGCGGCCCCAGCGCCGATACGCAGTATTTT. Protein product: CASSHTTSGPSADTQYF.

This clonotype was detected ten times or more. The CDR3 is CSAMAGNEQFF. In DNA, the CDR3 is TGCAGTGCTATGGCCGGGAATGAGCAGTTCTTC. This rearrangement joins TRBV20-1 to TRBJ2-1; no reliable D call. Per germline, CDR1 DFQATT and CDR2 SNEGSKA (reference sequence). V lost 4 bases and J 7 bases, leaving 8 bases between the germline ends. The CDR3 covers 11 residues.

This clonotype was picked up many times. The chain has TRBV12-3 or TRBV12-4 and TRBJ2-1, with no clear D. V was cut by 5 bases and J by 6 bases, with 14 bases left in between. CDR3 length: 14 amino acids. This CDR3 reads CASSAYGLGNEQFF. The CDR3 DNA follows: TGTGCCAGCAGTGCGTATGGGTTGGGCAATGAGCAGTTCTTC.

This clonotype was detected a few times. The J gene is TRBJ2-7, the V gene TRBV6-2 or TRBV6-3; TRBD1 might be the D (6 bases). Trimming stripped 6 bases from V and 3 bases from J, with 21 bases between. The CDR3 consists of 16 residues. From germline, CDR1 is MNHEY and CDR2 SVGEGT. This chain's CDR3 is CASSPVLGQGVYEQYF. In nucleotides, the CDR3 is TGTGCCAGCAGCCCCGTTTTGGGACAAGGGGTCTACGAGCAGTACTTC.

In this sample, this clonotype turned up many times. This chain joins TRBV12-3 or TRBV12-4 and TRBJ1-1, with a possible D match to TRBD1 (5 bases). V was shortened by 6 bases and J by 10 bases, with 15 bases between the two germline ends. The CDR3 has 12 amino acids. Written as DNA, the CDR3 is TGTGCCAGCAGGGAGGGACCCGTGGGAGCTTTCTTT. Its translation: CASREGPVGAFF.

The chain employs TRBV6-1 and TRBJ2-1; D not certain. V was pared by 7 bases and J by 10 bases, with 17 bases between. Germline loops: CDR1 MNHNS, CDR2 SASEGT. This CDR3 region has 13 residues. In nucleotides, the CDR3 is TGTGCCAGCAACGTCCCTCCCCCGGAGGAGCAGTTCTTC. It specifies CASNVPPPEEQFF.

There are many counts of this clonotype. This chain links TRBV12-3 or TRBV12-4 with TRBJ2-7, with D maybe TRBD2 (5 bases). Trimming left V 3 bases short and J 4 bases short, with 19 bases between. The CDR3 has 16 residues. CDR3 DNA sequence: TGTGCCAGCAGTTTCGCGGACTGGTACGAAAAATACGAGCAGTACTTC. Protein: CASSFADWYEKYEQYF.

The table lists this clonotype with many counts. The rearrangement links TRBV7-3 to TRBJ2-1; possible D gene TRBD2, 7 bases. The V end was cut by 1 base, the J end by 12 bases, with 19 bases between. The CDR3 length is 15 residues. In germline, CDR1 is SGHTA, CDR2 FQGTGA. The CDR3 DNA follows: TGTGCCAGCAGCTTAAGGGGAGGGGGAGAATTGGGGCAGTTCTTC. Protein: CASSLRGGGELGQFF.

This clonotype has ten or more counts. This chain links TRBV12-3 or TRBV12-4 with TRBJ2-3, with D perhaps matching TRBD2 (6 bases). V was cut by 7 bases and J by 3 bases, with 17 bases left in between. This CDR3 region has 15 residues. The CDR3 region is CASTPLASGTDTQYF. Here the CDR3 DNA reads TGTGCCAGCACCCCCCTTGCAAGCGGGACAGATACGCAGTATTTT.

The CDR3 sequence is CASSPRAMPSTTDTQYF. The CDR3 DNA reads TGTGCCAGCAGCCCAAGGGCCATGCCCTCTACCACAGATACGCAGTATTTT. The chain employs TRBV14 and TRBJ2-3; the D is unclear. CDR1 is SGHDN and CDR2 is FVKESK in the germline V gene. This CDR3 has 17 amino acids. V lost 4 bases and J 2 bases, leaving 19 bases between the germline ends.

This clonotype was seen at least ten times. The chain employs TRBV29-1 and TRBJ2-7; D gene uncertain. The V gene's germline CDR1 is SQVTM and CDR2 ANQGSEA. V was cut by 5 bases and J by 3 bases, with 14 bases left in between. The CDR3 extends over 13 amino acids. CDR3 sequence reads: CSVIPQGNYEQYF. The CDR3 nucleotides are TGCAGCGTTATACCTCAAGGGAACTACGAGCAGTACTTC.